The sequence of this TCR beta chain was determined in a study of beta chain features in type 1 diabetes (dated by TCRdb to between 2017 and 2018). Study-level background: Patients and healthy donors did not differ in mean age, gender distribution, total cell number or subset yield. Across all samples, roughly 110,000,000 sorted cells were examined, and cell number per subset correlated strongly with RNA yield. In the study, TCRB repertoires of sorted circulating CD4+ T cell subsets from recently diagnosed type 1 diabetes patients were compared with those of matched healthy donors. Whereas all 28 donors provided naive and central memory subsets, regulatory and stem cell-like memory subsets were isolated from just 8 patients and roughly eight healthy donors. What the authors observed across the whole study: Because cDNA was sequenced instead of genomic DNA, activated cells with high expression could be over-represented, although the groups did not differ in activation or CD3 levels. Type 1 diabetes patients showed a moderate but significant shortening of TCRB CDR3 length in all four CD4+ subsets. Shorter templates might have been favored by PCR, but patient and control samples were amplified and corrected together, so both groups would have been affected equally by any skew. Because small numbers of individuals were included in the HLA sub-analyses, any influence of HLA type on TCRB rearrangement was left unresolved. Fewer insertions and more nucleotide deletions at VDJ recombination sites were observed in patients with type 1 diabetes, implying thymic rearrangement abnormalities. The naive, central memory and regulatory TCRB repertoires appeared to resemble one another more closely among patients than among healthy donors.

The entire isolated RNA was reverse transcribed using the High Capacity cDNA Reverse Transcription Kit, and thus expressed TCRB transcripts were sequenced. Naive, central memory and regulatory T cell samples underwent deep immunoSEQ sequencing, averaging around 4 million total reads per sample. Sorted cells were lysed in RLT buffer, and RNA was extracted using DNase-treated RNeasy Micro or Mini kits according to cell number. Each cell subset was processed separately to prevent cross-contamination, with patient and healthy donor samples processed together. The immunoSEQ multiplex PCR was used to amplify TCRB sequences from cDNA, generating 87-bp fragments that spanned the CDR3 region. The amplicons were sequenced using the Illumina HiSeq platform. In the original analysis: PCR bias was corrected computationally using synthetic template baselines, and reads within Hamming distance 2 were collapsed, with unmergeable singletons discarded. By aligning reads against IMGT, V, D and J genes, CDR3 length, and insertions or deletions at six rearrangement sites were assigned. Within each subset, clonotype counts were normalized to sorted cell number, after which true diversity and Gini coefficients were computed with the tcR R package. The overlap coefficient, calculated on TCRB nucleotide sequences, was used to quantify repertoire sharing. Out-of-frame TCRB sequences from naive cells were analyzed to stand in for the pre-selection repertoire. Not all clones reach the TCRdb copy of this immuneACCESS table, which keeps in-frame sequences only. Checked studies attribute under half of the gap to unresolved V genes and leave the rest unexplained. From that table come the V and J calls and clone size; the DNA was used to work out D and trimming. In all, the sample holds 160,000 or so clones, and roughly 59% of those were seen once. The leading ten clones occupy roughly 0.089% of the sample.

Counted from cysteine to phenylalanine, this CDR3 has 14 amino acids. Of the read, only the CDR3 DNA is kept; its 42 bases are in frame from base 1. Reading the germline V gene gives CDR1 SNHLY and CDR2 FYNNEI. At the junction V is shortened by 5 bases and J by 9 bases; bases outside the gene matches: 8. A word on this clone: No cognate antigen has been identified for it. It has no much larger one-base neighbor in the sample; base qualities were not kept.

Each donor gave one peripheral blood draw, averaging approximately 0.12 L, which was collected into heparinised tubes. Naive, central memory, regulatory and stem cell-like memory CD4+ T cells were sorted on a BD FACSAria II using a panel including CD45RO, CCR7, CD25, CD127, CD95 and CD27. Purity was above 98% for every sorted population. PBMCs were separated immediately by Lymphoprep density gradient centrifugation and were stained directly, without being cultured. Samples were stained and sorted in pairs, with one healthy donor and one patient per experiment, so that batch effects were minimized. The origin of this receptor is a man aged 25-45 years with type 1 diabetes. Sequenced sample: naive CD4+ T cells from blood. Reading the label with the study, this specimen's cell subset or site is: true naive CD4+ T cells. Recombination joined TRBV2 with TRBJ2-1; 9 central bases correspond to TRBD1. The CDR3 protein sequence reads: CASSRQGELSEQFF. The bases read TGTGCCAGCAGTAGACAGGGGGAGCTTAGTGAGCAGTTCTTC.